The 27 T cell receptor beta chains reported below all come from one sample, sequenced in a study of blood T cell repertoires in COVID-19 (dated by TCRdb to about 2020). The library was produced with the immunoSEQ multiplex PCR assay. In its TCRdb copy, this immuneACCESS table keeps in-frame sequences only and misses some clones. Where compared with another copy, unresolved V genes explain less than half of these, and the others have no known cause. The sample has hundreds of thousands of clones on record, about 80% of them singletons. About 8.9% of the sample is taken by the ten largest. The sequencing input was peripheral blood. Source of these receptors: a man older than 75 with acute or convalescent COVID-19.

The chain uses TRBV4-2 and TRBJ1-3, with TRBD1 identical over 7 bases. Germline V gene sequence: CDR1 LGHNA, CDR2 YNFKEQ. The length of the CDR3 is 17 residues. V dropped 5 bases and J dropped 1; count of bases not matched to a gene: 11. The CDR3 DNA is TGTGCCAGCAGCTCGCTATCAGGGGGAATTTCTGGAAACACCATATATTTT. This sequence encodes CASSSLSGGISGNTIYF.

As to this clone: The germline gene is not matched at one end of the junction; a read error may be the cause. V is TRBV25-1 and J is TRBJ2-7; 8 bases align to TRBD2. This CDR3 contains 13 residues. CDR1 and CDR2 from the germline V gene are MGHDK and SYGVNS. Here the CDR3 reads CASRDSGTHEQYF. Here the CDR3 DNA reads TGTGCCAGCCGTGATAGCGGGACACACGAGCAGTACTTC.

Note on this clone: Additional DNA sequences in this sample encode the identical CDR3. The chain employs TRBV5-1 and TRBJ1-2; 7 bases are shared with TRBD1. This CDR3 is 14 amino acids long. The ends lost 0 bases at V and 2 bases at J; junction bases unmatched: 1. Germline CDR1 reads SGHRS; CDR2 reads YFSETQ. CDR3 nucleotides: TGCGCCAGCAGCTTGGGACAGGGAAACTATGGCTACACCTTC. Encoded protein: CASSLGQGNYGYTF.

The V call is TRBV24-1, the J call TRBJ2-3, with TRBD1 identical over 10 bases. V was clipped by 7 bases and J by 4 bases; unmatched bases: 7. The CDR3 is 15 amino acids. Looked up from germline, CDR1 is KGHDR and CDR2 is SFDVKD. CDR3: CATSTDRGSADTQYF. The CDR3 nucleotides read TGTGCCACCAGCACGGACAGGGGGAGTGCAGATACGCAGTATTTT.

The chain couples TRBV5-1 to TRBJ2-7, with TRBD1 matching over 9 bases. CDR1 is SGHRS, CDR2 YFSETQ, per germline. CDR3 size: 15 residues. The J segment lost 4 bases and the V segment lost 4 bases, leaving 9 bases of the junction unmatched. CDR3 sequence: CASSRDRGRRYEQYF. The CDR3 DNA reads as TGCGCCAGCAGCCGAGACAGGGGGAGGCGGTACGAGCAGTACTTC. Full variable domain (missing parts from reference TRBV5-1 and TRBJ2-7): KAGVTQTPRYLIKTRGQQVTLSCSPISGHRSVSWYQQTPGQGLQFLFEYFSETQRNKGNFPGRFSGRQFSNSRSEMNVSTLELGDSALYLCASSRDRGRRYEQYFGPGTRLTVT.

The table lists this clone with a few counts. This chain connects TRBV5-1 to TRBJ1-1; D may be TRBD1 (5 bases). The CDR3 extends over 15 amino acids. Germline V gene data show CDR1 as SGHRS and CDR2 as YFSETQ. V was clipped by 4 bases and J by 3 bases, with 16 bases between them. CDR3 bases: TGCGCCAGCAGCCTTCCAGGGTATCGGTACACTGAAGCTTTCTTT. Residues: CASSLPGYRYTEAFF. Variable domain in full (rest from reference TRBV5-1 and TRBJ1-1): KAGVTQTPRYLIKTRGQQVTLSCSPISGHRSVSWYQQTPGQGLQFLFEYFSETQRNKGNFPGRFSGRQFSNSRSEMNVSTLELGDSALYLCASSLPGYRYTEAFFGQGTRLTVV.

In this sample, this clone turned up once. This chain connects TRBV2 to TRBJ1-6, with a tentative D call TRBD1 (5 bases). Germline CDR1 is SNHLY and CDR2 is FYNNEI. The CDR3 consists of 14 residues. V lost 4 bases and J 6 bases, leaving 10 bases between the germline ends. The CDR3 bases are TGTGCCAGCAGTGTGGGGGGGGTTAATTCACCCCTCCACTTT. Its protein product is CASSVGGVNSPLHF. Combining the CDR3 with reference TRBV2 and TRBJ1-6 gives the whole variable domain EPEVTQTPSHQVTQMGQEVILRCVPISNHLYFYWYRQILGQKVEFLVSFYNNEISEKSEIFDDQFSVERPDGSNFTLKIRSTKLEDSAMYFCASSVGGVNSPLHFGNGTRLTVT.

The count of this clone is one. This sequence joins TRBV5-1 and TRBJ1-2; 9 nucleotides match TRBD1. The CDR3 has 12 residues. The V segment lost 4 bases and the J segment 9 bases; nucleotides outside the gene matches: 4. CDR1 SGHRS and CDR2 YFSETQ come from the germline V gene. CDR3 sequence reads: CASSVGQGSYTF. CDR3 coding DNA: TGCGCCAGCAGCGTGGGACAGGGAAGCTACACCTTC.

This chain uses TRBV18 with TRBJ1-6, with D hard to call. CDR1 and CDR2 (germline): KGHSH, LQKENI. The V end lost 2 bases, the J end lost 5 bases, and 10 bases lay between the germline ends. The CDR3 is 15 amino acids. CDR3 in amino acids: CASSPSGGDNSPLHF. CDR3 sequence (DNA): TGTGCCAGCTCACCAAGCGGCGGGGATAATTCACCCCTCCACTTT.

CDR3 sequence: CASSLATSGNEQFF. CDR3 in DNA: TGTGCCAGCAGTTTAGCGACTAGCGGTAATGAGCAGTTCTTC. The chain carries TRBV27 and TRBJ2-1; 9 positions match TRBD2. CDR3 size: 14 residues. V lost 2 bases, J lost 7 bases, and 3 bases stayed unmatched. Germline CDR1 is MNHEY and CDR2 is SMNVEV (reference sequence).

The chain is built from TRBV7-9 and TRBJ1-2; 10 bases fit TRBD1. CDR1 SEHNR and CDR2 FQNEAQ come from the germline V gene (reference sequence). The CDR3 is made up of 14 amino acids. Trimming took 3 bases from V and 9 from J; bases not matched to a gene: 7. The CDR3 nucleotides are TGTGCCAGCAGCTTGGGACAGGGGCAAGCGCGCTACACCTTC. This encodes CASSLGQGQARYTF.

The chain recombines TRBV7-9 with TRBJ1-2, with 11 bases lining up with TRBD1. The J segment lost 8 bases and the V segment lost 0 bases, leaving 11 bases of the junction unmatched. Germline V gives CDR1 SEHNR, CDR2 FQNEAQ (reference sequence). This CDR3 is 17 amino acids long. The CDR3 region is CASSLAPGQGAAVGYTF. DNA of the CDR3: TGTGCCAGCAGCTTAGCCCCCGGACAGGGGGCTGCCGTCGGCTACACCTTC. The variable domain in full, completed from reference TRBV7-9 and TRBJ1-2, reads DTGVSQNPRHKITKRGQNVTFRCDPISEHNRLYWYRQTLGQGPEFLTYFQNEAQLEKSRLLSDRFSAERPKGSFSTLEIQRTEQGDSAMYLCASSLAPGQGAAVGYTFGSGTRLTVV.

This chain links TRBV4-1 with TRBJ2-7; 8 bases agree with TRBD2. This CDR3 has 16 residues. Germline V gene data show CDR1 as MGHRA and CDR2 as YSYEKL. V shed 0 bases, J shed 2 bases, and the junction held 6 bases outside the gene matches. CDR3 in DNA: TGCGCCAGCAGCCAAGAAGTCACTAGCGGCACCTACGAGCAGTACTTC. It translates to CASSQEVTSGTYEQYF.

The chain joins TRBV6-5 to TRBJ2-7; the match to TRBD1 covers 9 bases. With V trimmed by 0 bases and J by 6 bases, 6 bases remained unmatched. Germline V gene lookup returns CDR1 MNHEY and CDR2 SVGAGI. CDR3 length: 15 residues. In DNA, the CDR3 is TGTGCCAGCAGTTACTCGAACAGGGGGCGCAGCGAGCAGTACTTC. This sequence encodes CASSYSNRGRSEQYF.

The genes are TRBV7-2 and TRBJ2-5; the D is unclear. The V end was cut by 7 bases, the J end by 5 bases, with 11 bases between. CDR1 and CDR2 from the germline V gene are SGHTA and FQGNSA. This CDR3 has 12 amino acids. The chain's CDR3 is CASTPGGETQYF. CDR3 in DNA: TGTGCCAGCACCCCAGGTGGGGAGACCCAGTACTTC.

The J gene is TRBJ2-5, the V gene TRBV25-1, with unresolved D. V was pared by 2 bases and J by 1 base, with 11 bases between. The V gene's germline CDR1 is MGHDK and CDR2 SYGVNS. The CDR3 totals 15 residues. The CDR3 DNA is TGTGCCAGCAGTGAAACGGGTCGAGTCCAAGAGACCCAGTACTTC. It translates to CASSETGRVQETQYF. The full variable domain, with the rest looked up from reference TRBV25-1 and TRBJ2-5, is EADIYQTPRYLVIGTGKKITLECSQTMGHDKMYWYQQDPGMELHLIHYSYGVNSTEKGDLSSESTVSRIRTEHFPLTLESARPSHTSQYLCASSETGRVQETQYFGPGTRLLVL.

CDR3 sequence (DNA): TGTGCCAGTAGTATAGGCCTCTATGGGAGCGGGGCCTCCTACGAGCAGTACTTC. Translated: CASSIGLYGSGASYEQYF. The rearrangement links TRBV19 to TRBJ2-7, with 7 bases identical to TRBD2. This CDR3 contains 18 residues. V was clipped by 1 base and J by 0 bases; unmatched bases: 12. Germline CDR1 reads LNHDA; CDR2 reads SQIVND (reference sequence).

The gene calls are TRBV6-4 and TRBJ2-7; TRBD2 might be the D (6 bases). V lost 5 bases to trimming and J lost 1 base, with 18 bases between them. The germline V gene encodes CDR1 MRHNA and CDR2 SNTAGT. The CDR3 extends over 16 amino acids. The CDR3 loop is CASSPFGGTRSYEQYF. As DNA, the CDR3 is TGTGCCAGCAGTCCCTTTGGGGGGACGAGATCCTACGAGCAGTACTTC.

The rearrangement uses TRBV7-9 and TRBJ2-5; D is unclear. V was shortened by 4 bases and J by 4 bases, with 10 bases between the two germline ends. The CDR3 is made up of 13 amino acids. Per germline, CDR1 SEHNR and CDR2 FQNEAQ (reference sequence). In nucleotides, the CDR3 is TGTGCCAGCAGCTCAAGATCTACAGAGACCCAGTACTTC. Translated: CASSSRSTETQYF. Filled out from reference TRBV7-9 and TRBJ2-5, the complete variable domain reads DTGVSQNPRHKITKRGQNVTFRCDPISEHNRLYWYRQTLGQGPEFLTYFQNEAQLEKSRLLSDRFSAERPKGSFSTLEIQRTEQGDSAMYLCASSSRSTETQYFGPGTRLLVL.

To note about this clone: The sample contains more than one DNA sequence encoding this CDR3. V usage is TRBV3-1 (or the pseudogene TRBV3-2) and J usage is TRBJ2-7; D is perhaps TRBD2 (7 bases). This CDR3 has 15 amino acids. V was trimmed by 3 bases and J by 2 bases, leaving 14 bases between them. Germline V gene sequence: CDR1 LGHDT, CDR2 YNNKEL (reference sequence). For the CDR3, the DNA is TGTGCCAGCAGCCAGGGGGGCGGGGGAACCTACGAGCAGTACTTC. It is translated as CASSQGGGGTYEQYF.

This clone was counted once. The V gene is TRBV10-3, the J gene TRBJ2-2; a weak D match, TRBD1 (6 bases). This CDR3 contains 13 residues. In germline, CDR1 is ENHRY, CDR2 SYGVKD. Trimming left V 6 bases short and J 7 bases short, with 12 bases between. As DNA, the CDR3 is TGTGCCATCAGCGCAGGGGTAGGCGGGGAGCTGTTTTTT. It codes for CAISAGVGGELFF.

This rearrangement joins TRBV5-1 to TRBJ2-3; D unresolved. Per the germline V gene, CDR1 is SGHRS and CDR2 is YFSETQ. V was shortened by 0 bases and J by 4 bases, with 6 bases between the two germline ends. The CDR3 length is 13 residues. The DNA of the CDR3 is TGCGCCAGCAGCTTGGCTGAGGCAGATACGCAGTATTTT. Protein product: CASSLAEADTQYF.

The chain has TRBV7-9 and TRBJ2-2; the match to TRBD1 covers 10 bases. The CDR3 is 17 residues long. The J segment lost 5 bases and the V segment lost 0 bases, leaving 6 bases of the junction unmatched. CDR1 is SEHNR, CDR2 FQNEAQ, per germline (reference sequence). The CDR3 nucleotides are TGTGCCAGCAGCTTAGCGCTGATGGGACAGGGGACCGGGGAGCTGTTTTTT. It codes for CASSLALMGQGTGELFF.

J is TRBJ2-2 and V is TRBV13; possible D gene TRBD2, 5 bases. The CDR3 covers 15 residues. Trimming stripped 3 bases from V and 7 bases from J, with 15 bases between. CDR1 and CDR2 from the germline V gene are PRHDT and FYEKMQ (reference sequence). The DNA of the CDR3 is TGTGCCAGCAGCTTCGCCGGGAACCGGCACGGGGAGCTGTTTTTT. Its translation: CASSFAGNRHGELFF. Based on the CDR3 plus reference TRBV13 and TRBJ2-2, the full variable domain is AAGVIQSPRHLIKEKRETATLKCYPIPRHDTVYWYQQGPGQDPQFLISFYEKMQSDKGSIPDRFSAQQFSDYHSELNMSSLELGDSALYFCASSFAGNRHGELFFGEGSRLTVL.

This chain uses TRBV3-1 (or the pseudogene TRBV3-2) with TRBJ2-1; 10 bases match TRBD1. The CDR3 sequence is 14 residues long. In germline, CDR1 is LGHDT, CDR2 YNNKEL (reference sequence). V shed 5 bases and J 4 bases; nucleotides not matched to a gene: 2. The CDR3 is CASSRTGGYNEQFF. The CDR3 region has the DNA TGTGCCAGCAGCAGGACAGGGGGGTACAATGAGCAGTTCTTC.

The count of this clone is one. This chain links TRBV28 with TRBJ2-4; TRBD2 aligns across 7 bases. This CDR3 has 16 residues. V shed 6 bases, J shed 3 bases, and the junction held 11 bases outside the gene matches. Germline assignment: CDR1 MDHEN and CDR2 SYDVKM. CDR3 coding DNA: TGTGCCAGCAGCATAGGCGGGACTAAGGGCAAAAACATTCAGTACTTC. This sequence encodes CASSIGGTKGKNIQYF.

The V call is TRBV7-2, the J call TRBJ1-3, with D possibly TRBD1 on 6 matching bases. V shed 5 bases and J shed 3 bases, with 11 bases lying between them. Germline V lookup: CDR1 SGHTA, CDR2 FQGNSA. This CDR3 spans 14 amino acids. This CDR3 reads CASSPRTVGNTIYF. The CDR3 DNA is TGTGCCAGCAGCCCAAGGACAGTTGGAAACACCATATATTTT.